These 29 T cell receptor beta chains were all obtained from the same sample, sequenced in a study of cytomegalovirus exposure and HLA in healthy donors. This table comes from immunoSEQ multiplex PCR, and its TCRdb copy is limited to in-frame clones, with some not included. This table holds 45,000 to 65,000 clones, about 88% found once. Input material: PBMCs. Source of these receptors: a woman aged 18-29 years in good health and CMV-seronegative.

The chain links TRBV7-9 to TRBJ2-1; TRBD2 matches at 7 bases. CDR1 and CDR2 from the germline V gene are SEHNR and FQNEAQ (reference sequence). J was trimmed by 9 bases and V by 4 bases; bases with no gene match: 9. The CDR3 loop spans 14 amino acids. In DNA form, the CDR3 reads TGTGCCAGCAGCTCAACTAGCGATATGGTTGAGCAGTTCTTC. Translation: CASSSTSDMVEQFF.

Details on this clone: Other nucleotide sequences in the sample specify the same CDR3. The chain couples TRBV5-4 to TRBJ2-7; possibly TRBD2 for D (6 bases). Between the trimmed V and J ends, which lost 0 bases and 3 bases, there was a span of 10 bases. This CDR3 is built from 14 residues. The germline V gene has CDR1 SGHNT and CDR2 YYREEE (reference sequence). The CDR3 protein is CASSLEGGDYEQYF. CDR3 nucleotide sequence: TGTGCCAGCAGCTTGGAGGGCGGGGACTACGAGCAGTACTTC.

The chain employs TRBV15 and TRBJ2-3, with D unresolved. Trimming cost V 4 bases and J 0 bases, with 5 bases left between them. Looked up from germline, CDR1 is LNHNV and CDR2 is YYDKDF (reference sequence). The CDR3 totals 13 residues. The chain's CDR3 is CATSISSTDTQYF. In nucleotides, the CDR3 is TGTGCCACCAGCATTAGTAGCACAGATACGCAGTATTTT.

This clone was seen only once. The V call is TRBV5-1, the J call TRBJ1-5, with D perhaps TRBD1 (5 bases). The CDR3 covers 14 residues. Deletions cut 1 base from V and 3 bases from J, with 8 bases between. CDR1 is SGHRS, CDR2 YFSETQ, per germline. DNA for the CDR3: TGCGCCAGCAGCTTGTCAGGGTCCAATCAGCCCCAGCATTTT. It translates to CASSLSGSNQPQHF.

This chain uses TRBV5-1 with TRBJ2-3, with a possible D match to TRBD2 (6 bases). The CDR3 runs 16 residues. Trimming removed 4 bases at V and 0 bases at J, with 15 bases between. Germline assignment: CDR1 SGHRS and CDR2 YFSETQ. CDR3 sequence: CASSGGGGLSTDTQYF. The DNA of the CDR3 is TGCGCCAGCAGCGGGGGAGGAGGTCTTAGCACAGATACGCAGTATTTT. The full variable domain, rest sourced from reference TRBV5-1 and TRBJ2-3, is KAGVTQTPRYLIKTRGQQVTLSCSPISGHRSVSWYQQTPGQGLQFLFEYFSETQRNKGNFPGRFSGRQFSNSRSEMNVSTLELGDSALYLCASSGGGGLSTDTQYFGPGTRLTVL.

This chain joins TRBV11-2 and TRBJ2-2; possible D gene TRBD1, 6 bases. The germline CDR1 and CDR2 sequences are SGHAT and FQNNGV. V was pared by 1 base and J by 3 bases, with 9 bases between. The CDR3 runs to 15 residues. This chain's CDR3 is CASSLGQGHTGELFF. The CDR3 region has the DNA TGTGCCAGCAGCTTAGGGCAGGGGCACACCGGGGAGCTGTTTTTT.

The V and J genes are TRBV28 and TRBJ2-3, with 9 bases identical to TRBD2. With 3 bases clipped from V and 2 bases from J, the junction kept 3 bases outside the gene matches. CDR1 MDHEN and CDR2 SYDVKM come from the germline V gene. The CDR3 is 15 amino acids. The CDR3 nucleotides read TGTGCCAGCAGTTTCCTAGCGGGGATCACAGATACGCAGTATTTT. It encodes CASSFLAGITDTQYF.

The rearrangement links TRBV7-2 to TRBJ2-7; TRBD2 aligns across 13 bases. Germline V gives CDR1 SGHTA, CDR2 FQGNSA. The CDR3 length is 15 residues. V trimming: 5 bases; J trimming: 7 bases; junction bases outside the gene matches: 8. The CDR3 nucleotides read TGTGCCAGCAGCCAGTTAGGGACTAGCGGGGCGGAGCAGTACTTC. Translation gives CASSQLGTSGAEQYF.

V and J are TRBV25-1 and TRBJ1-1; 8 nucleotides line up with TRBD1. Trimming removed 5 bases from V and 0 bases from J; junction bases left unmatched: 8. CDR1 and CDR2 (germline): MGHDK, SYGVNS. The CDR3 loop spans 16 amino acids. This CDR3 is CASSYETGDLNTEAFF. CDR3 in DNA: TGTGCCAGCAGTTATGAGACAGGGGATCTGAACACTGAAGCTTTCTTT. Drawing the rest from reference TRBV25-1 and TRBJ1-1, the complete variable domain is EADIYQTPRYLVIGTGKKITLECSQTMGHDKMYWYQQDPGMELHLIHYSYGVNSTEKGDLSSESTVSRIRTEHFPLTLESARPSHTSQYLCASSYETGDLNTEAFFGQGTRLTVV.

This rearrangement joins TRBV5-4 to TRBJ1-3; the match to TRBD1 covers 8 bases. Germline V CDR1 and CDR2: SGHNT, YYREEE (reference sequence). The CDR3 length is 16 residues. J was trimmed by 2 bases and V by 0 bases; bases with no gene match: 4. The CDR3 here is CASSLGQGAAGNTIYF. The CDR3 DNA follows: TGTGCCAGCAGCTTGGGGCAGGGGGCGGCTGGAAACACCATATATTTT.

The chain uses TRBV5-1 and TRBJ2-7; 11 nucleotides agree with TRBD2. Per germline, CDR1 SGHRS and CDR2 YFSETQ. The ends lost 2 bases at V and 2 bases at J; junction bases unmatched: 6. The CDR3 contains 16 residues. The CDR3 loop is CASSLTSGRSPYEQYF. DNA of the CDR3: TGCGCCAGCAGCTTAACTAGCGGGAGAAGCCCCTACGAGCAGTACTTC.

Of note for this clone: Other DNA sequences from this sample encode an identical CDR3 as well. The chain employs TRBV4-3 and TRBJ2-1; 10 nucleotides line up with TRBD2. Looked up from germline, CDR1 is LGHNA and CDR2 is YSLEER. This CDR3 is built from 15 residues. After removal of 4 bases from V and 3 bases from J, the junction contained 3 bases not matched to a gene. CDR3 coding DNA: TGCGCCAGCAGCCGCGGACTAGCGGTCTACAATGAGCAGTTCTTC. Its translation: CASSRGLAVYNEQFF.

The sample holds one count of this clone. The genes are TRBV10-3 and TRBJ2-3; D is perhaps TRBD1 (5 bases). CDR1 and CDR2 (germline): ENHRY, SYGVKD. V shed 3 bases and J shed 1 base, with 11 bases lying between them. The CDR3 covers 15 residues. CDR3 sequence (DNA): TGTGCCATCAGTGACCAAGACAGAGGCACAGATACGCAGTATTTT. Its translation is CAISDQDRGTDTQYF.

This clone appeared once. V is TRBV7-9 and J is TRBJ2-5; maybe TRBD1 (6 bases). The germline gives CDR1 SEHNR, CDR2 FQNEAQ (reference sequence). The CDR3 is 14 amino acids. V dropped 8 bases and J dropped 3 bases, with 16 bases sitting between them. As DNA, the CDR3 is TGTGCCAGCTACGCCGTAAGGACAGAAGAGACCCAGTACTTC. It yields the protein CASYAVRTEETQYF.

This chain uses TRBV11-2 with TRBJ2-1, with D maybe TRBD2 (5 bases). V was shortened by 5 bases and J by 5 bases, with 7 bases between the two germline ends. This CDR3 comprises 12 residues. Germline CDR1 is SGHAT and CDR2 is FQNNGV. Here the CDR3 DNA reads TGTGCCAGCAGCCTACTAGACAATGAGCAGTTCTTC. Protein product: CASSLLDNEQFF. Based on the CDR3 plus reference TRBV11-2 and TRBJ2-1, the full variable domain is EAGVAQSPRYKIIEKRQSVAFWCNPISGHATLYWYQQILGQGPKLLIQFQNNGVVDDSQLPKDRFSAERLKGVDSTLKIQPAKLEDSAVYLCASSLLDNEQFFGPGTRLTVL.

The genes are TRBV7-9 and TRBJ2-3; 13 bases align to TRBD2. After removal of 6 bases from V and 2 bases from J, the junction contained 5 bases not matched to a gene. The CDR3 consists of 16 residues. Looked up from germline, CDR1 is SEHNR and CDR2 is FQNEAQ (reference sequence). For the CDR3, the DNA is TGTGCCAGCAGAAAACTAGCGGGAGGGCCCACAGATACGCAGTATTTT. Translated: CASRKLAGGPTDTQYF. The full variable domain, completed using reference TRBV7-9 and TRBJ2-3, is DTGVSQNPRHKITKRGQNVTFRCDPISEHNRLYWYRQTLGQGPEFLTYFQNEAQLEKSRLLSDRFSAERPKGSFSTLEIQRTEQGDSAMYLCASRKLAGGPTDTQYFGPGTRLTVL.

The chain employs TRBV19 and TRBJ2-6, with 12 bases fitting TRBD2. This CDR3 has 19 residues. Germline V lookup: CDR1 LNHDA, CDR2 SQIVND (reference sequence). Trimming at V came to 3 bases and at J to 2 bases, leaving 8 bases not matched to a gene. CDR3 sequence (DNA): TGTGCCAGTAGTATGAGGTCTAGCGGGAGGGTTGCTGGGGCCAACGTCCTGACTTTC. Translated: CASSMRSSGRVAGANVLTF.

In its sample, this clone was seen once. V gene TRBV27 combines with J gene TRBJ2-6; D unresolved. The CDR3 is 15 residues long. Trimming removed 3 bases at V and 1 base at J, with 7 bases between. CDR1 and CDR2 (germline): MNHEY, SMNVEV (reference sequence). CDR3 sequence reads: CASSFGVSGANVLTF. The CDR3 DNA reads as TGTGCCAGCAGTTTCGGAGTATCTGGGGCCAACGTCCTGACTTTC.

Only one count was recorded for this clone. The chain is built from TRBV10-3 and TRBJ2-7, with 8 bases aligning to TRBD2. Germline V CDR1 and CDR2: ENHRY, SYGVKD. This CDR3 spans 14 amino acids. J was trimmed by 0 bases and V by 10 bases; bases with no gene match: 8. CDR3 nucleotides: TGTGCCACCGGGAGGGGGGGGGACTCCTACGAGCAGTACTTC. Protein: CATGRGGDSYEQYF.

This clone was picked up a small number of times. V is TRBV6-5 and J is TRBJ2-1, with 9 positions matching TRBD2. Per the germline V gene, CDR1 is MNHEY and CDR2 is SVGAGI. This CDR3 is 15 amino acids long. The junction had 13 bases not matched to a gene; V was cut back by 6 bases and J by 10 bases. This chain's CDR3 is CASRSGSSGKGEQFF. In nucleotides, the CDR3 is TGTGCCAGCAGGAGCGGGTCTAGCGGGAAAGGAGAGCAGTTCTTC.

V is TRBV27 and J is TRBJ1-3; 8 nucleotides line up with TRBD1. Germline V gives CDR1 MNHEY, CDR2 SMNVEV (reference sequence). The ends lost 8 bases at V and 0 bases at J; junction bases unmatched: 18. CDR3 length: 19 residues. CDR3 coding DNA: TGTGCCAGCCCTACGCTCCCCTTCGACAGGGGAATCTCTGGAAACACCATATATTTT. Its protein product is CASPTLPFDRGISGNTIYF.

V and J are TRBV19 and TRBJ2-3; 9 nucleotides agree with TRBD2. Germline V gene data show CDR1 as LNHDA and CDR2 as SQIVND (reference sequence). The CDR3 spans 13 residues. The CDR3 sequence is CAAGGANTDTQYF. In DNA form, the CDR3 reads TGTGCTGCGGGGGGGGCAAACACGGATACGCAGTATTTT.

This clone is a singleton in its sample. The gene calls are TRBV28 and TRBJ2-7; 7 nucleotides line up with TRBD1. The CDR3 loop spans 20 amino acids. Unmatched junction bases numbered 26, after V lost 7 bases and J lost 2 bases. Germline V gene data show CDR1 as MDHEN and CDR2 as SYDVKM. The CDR3 DNA sequence: TGTGCCAGCACCTCTCCTGGATACAGGGGTTCAGCGAACTCCCCCTACGAGCAGTACTTC. Translation: CASTSPGYRGSANSPYEQYF.

The chain combines TRBV7-9 with TRBJ2-7, with a weak D call TRBD2 (6 bases). V lost 4 bases and J lost 3, with 7 bases in between. Germline CDR1 and CDR2: SEHNR and FQNEAQ (reference sequence). There are 12 residues in the CDR3. CDR3 sequence reads: CASSYGSYEQYF. DNA of the CDR3: TGTGCCAGCAGCTACGGGAGCTACGAGCAGTACTTC.

The chain is built from TRBV7-9 and TRBJ2-7; D uncertain. Trimming pared 5 bases from V and 4 bases from J, leaving 12 bases between. CDR3 size: 13 residues. Looked up from germline, CDR1 is SEHNR and CDR2 is FQNEAQ (reference sequence). The CDR3 protein is CASSPVGLYEQYF. The CDR3 region has the DNA TGTGCCAGCAGCCCTGTTGGGCTATACGAGCAGTACTTC.

The chain is built from TRBV7-2 and TRBJ2-2, with 12 bases identical to TRBD2. The germline V gene encodes CDR1 SGHTA and CDR2 FQGNSA. CDR3 size: 18 residues. V dropped 1 base and J dropped 4; count of bases not matched to a gene: 7. In DNA form, the CDR3 reads TGTGCCAGCAGCTTAGGGCTAGCGGGAGGGTCTCGCACCGGGGAGCTGTTTTTT. As protein: CASSLGLAGGSRTGELFF.

This chain links TRBV10-3 with TRBJ2-7; 8 bases line up with TRBD2. This CDR3 spans 14 amino acids. Trimming cost V 6 bases and J 6 bases; bases outside gene matches: 10. Germline V gives CDR1 ENHRY, CDR2 SYGVKD. CDR3 DNA: TGTGCCATCAGGGCCGGGACTAGTAGACCCGAGCAGTACTTC. Residues: CAIRAGTSRPEQYF.

The chain employs TRBV29-1 and TRBJ2-1; TRBD2 aligns across 9 bases. The CDR3 is 13 amino acids. The germline CDR1 and CDR2 sequences are SQVTM and ANQGSEA. The ends lost 7 bases at V and 6 bases at J; junction bases unmatched: 7. CDR3 bases: TGCAGCGATATAGCGGGAGTTGGCAATGAGCAGTTCTTC. This gives the protein CSDIAGVGNEQFF.

This clone was detected once. This chain connects TRBV5-6 to TRBJ2-7; the match to TRBD1 covers 7 bases. CDR1 is SGHDT and CDR2 is YYEEEE in the germline V gene. V shed 6 bases, J shed 0 bases, and the junction held 9 bases outside the gene matches. The CDR3 runs to 15 residues. The CDR3 here is CASKPGTASSYEQYF. For the CDR3, the DNA is TGTGCCAGCAAGCCCGGGACAGCCAGCTCCTACGAGCAGTACTTC.